Listed below are T cell receptor beta chains from one sample, sequenced in a study of blood T cells in healthy people across ages. TCRdb redid the calling of the 5' RACE reads with MiXCR, one entry per CDR3 protein. The table includes about 1,500,000 distinct CDR3 sequences, 28% detected once. The sample comprised blood. These receptors were obtained from a woman aged 30 to 39 in good health. Both conserved end residues are part of each CDR3. Each record gives: V gene, clone size, D gene, J gene, CDR3 DNA, CDR3 protein. The D gene is left open where the match is weak. Expanded clones get a size class; other rows say once, few or many, or leave the size out.

v_call: TRBV27
clone_size: NA
d_call: NA
j_call: TRBJ1-5
cdr3_nt: TGTGCCAGCAGTTCAGGGATACCCAATCAGCCCCAGCATTTT
cdr3_aa: CASSSGIPNQPQHF

v_call: TRBV20-1
clone_size: few
d_call: NA
j_call: TRBJ2-5
cdr3_nt: TGCAGTGCTCCGGACCAGGGGGCGCGGGGGGACCAGTACTTC
cdr3_aa: CSAPDQGARGDQYF

v_call: TRBV7-9
clone_size: few
d_call: NA
j_call: TRBJ2-5
cdr3_nt: TGTGCCAGCAGCTACTTTTTTGCGGGGGCCCAAGAGACCCAGTACTTC
cdr3_aa: CASSYFFAGAQETQYF

v_call: TRBV9
clone_size: NA
d_call: NA
j_call: TRBJ2-1
cdr3_nt: TGTGCCAGCAGCGCCCCGACAGTATGCCGAGGGGAACTCGATGAGCAGTTCTTC
cdr3_aa: CASSAPTVCRGELDEQFF

v_call: TRBV29-1
clone_size: once
d_call: TRBD2
j_call: TRBJ2-3
cdr3_nt: TGCAGCGCTCGGAAGCGGGAAGAGGATACGCAGTATTTT
cdr3_aa: CSARKREEDTQYF

v_call: TRBV3-1
clone_size: few
d_call: NA
j_call: TRBJ2-7
cdr3_nt: TGTGCCAGCAGCCACATGGGCAGAGAGTACTTC
cdr3_aa: CASSHMGREYF

v_call: TRBV9
clone_size: once
d_call: NA
j_call: TRBJ2-1
cdr3_nt: TGTGCCAGCGGGAAGGGATCGAGCTCCTACAATGAGCAGTTCTTC
cdr3_aa: CASGKGSSSYNEQFF

v_call: TRBV2
clone_size: NA
d_call: TRBD2
j_call: TRBJ2-1
cdr3_nt: TGTGCCAGCAATCCGACTAGCGGGAGGAGGGATGAGCAGTTCTTC
cdr3_aa: CASNPTSGRRDEQFF

v_call: TRBV5-1
clone_size: NA
d_call: NA
j_call: TRBJ2-1
cdr3_nt: TGCGCCAGCAGCCCGAAAGGGGGCTACAATGAGCAGTTCTTC
cdr3_aa: CASSPKGGYNEQFF

v_call: TRBV7-9
clone_size: few
d_call: NA
j_call: TRBJ2-7
cdr3_nt: TGTGCCAGCAGCTTCCGCGCGGGATCCTACGAGCAGTACTTC
cdr3_aa: CASSFRAGSYEQYF

v_call: TRBV28
clone_size: NA
d_call: NA
j_call: TRBJ2-7
cdr3_nt: TGTGCCAGCAGTTTATGCCCTAGCACCCACGAGCAGTACTTC
cdr3_aa: CASSLCPSTHEQYF